Listed here are 8 T cell receptor beta chains from one sample, sequenced in a study of monozygotic twins with inflammatory bowel disease. TCRdb re-called the 5' RACE reads and shows each CDR3 protein once, DNA omitted. This sample carries 330,000 or so distinct CDR3 sequences, with approximately 2% going to the ten biggest clones. Sequenced: blood. The origin of the receptors is a human donor with ulcerative colitis or Crohn's disease, or a healthy co-twin of an affected twin (not recorded which).

V and J are TRBV7-2 and TRBJ1-5; TCRdb outputs TRBD1, but without DNA this stays unchecked. The CDR3 totals 13 residues. CDR1 is SGHTA, CDR2 FQGNSA, per germline. This chain's CDR3 is CASGGDGNQPQHF.

The V gene is TRBV6-1, the J gene TRBJ1-5; lacking DNA, the TRBD1 call made by TCRdb goes unchecked. There are 15 residues in the CDR3. CDR1 MNHNS and CDR2 SASEGT come from the germline V gene. This CDR3 is CASSPTGVGSQPQHF.

The chain joins TRBV20-1 to TRBJ2-3; TCRdb's D call of TRBD2 is untestable without DNA. This CDR3 is built from 13 residues. Germline CDR1 DFQATT, CDR2 SNEGSKA (reference sequence). This CDR3 is CSAPRLAGDTQYF.

The V and J genes are TRBV3-1 and TRBJ2-7; as DNA is missing, the TRBD2 call by TCRdb cannot be tested. CDR1 and CDR2 from the germline V gene are LGHDT and YNNKEL (reference sequence). This CDR3 is built from 15 residues. The CDR3 reads CASSPRDGNSYEQYF.

This rearrangement joins TRBV7-9 to TRBJ2-1. The CDR3 has 12 amino acids. The germline gives CDR1 SEHNR, CDR2 FQNEAQ (reference sequence). The CDR3 sequence: CASSLGGTEQFF.

The genes are TRBV18 and TRBJ2-7; the D call from TCRdb, TRBD1, cannot be confirmed without DNA. Germline lookup yields CDR1 KGHSH and CDR2 LQKENI. The CDR3 length is 15 residues. The chain's CDR3 is CASSIPGQGGYEQYF.

This chain uses TRBV15 with TRBJ1-1; TCRdb indicates TRBD1, and absent DNA this call remains unverified. Germline V gene lookup returns CDR1 LNHNV and CDR2 YYDKDF (reference sequence). The CDR3 sequence is 13 residues long. CDR3 sequence: CVTSREGGSKAFF.

V and J are TRBV5-1 and TRBJ2-3; there is no DNA to check the TCRdb D call of TRBD2. This CDR3 has 18 residues. Germline V gives CDR1 SGHRS, CDR2 YFSETQ. CDR3 protein: CASSPSLFASGATDTQYF.